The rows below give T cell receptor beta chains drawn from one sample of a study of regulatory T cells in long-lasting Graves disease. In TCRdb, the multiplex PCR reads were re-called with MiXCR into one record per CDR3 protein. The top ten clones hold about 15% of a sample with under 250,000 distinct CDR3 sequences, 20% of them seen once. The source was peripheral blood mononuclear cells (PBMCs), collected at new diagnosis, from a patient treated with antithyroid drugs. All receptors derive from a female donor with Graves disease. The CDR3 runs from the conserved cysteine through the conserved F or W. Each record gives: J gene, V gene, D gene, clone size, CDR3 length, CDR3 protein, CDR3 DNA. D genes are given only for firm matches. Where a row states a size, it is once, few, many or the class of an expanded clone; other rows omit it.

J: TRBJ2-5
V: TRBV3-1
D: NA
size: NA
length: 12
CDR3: CASSPIEGTQYF
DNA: TGTGCCAGCAGCCCGATCGAGGGCACCCAGTACTTC

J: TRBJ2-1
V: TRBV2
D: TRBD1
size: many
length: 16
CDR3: CASSLRGTAPYNEQFF
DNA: TGTGCCAGCAGCCTAAGGGGGACAGCGCCCTACAATGAGCAGTTCTTC

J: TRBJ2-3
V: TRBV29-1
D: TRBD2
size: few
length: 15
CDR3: CSVAGTSGPADTQYF
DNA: TGCAGCGTTGCCGGGACTAGCGGACCAGCAGATACGCAGTATTTT

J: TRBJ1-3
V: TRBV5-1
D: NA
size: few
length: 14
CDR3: CASSLSGDGNTIYF
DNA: TGCGCCAGCAGCTTGTCCGGGGATGGAAACACCATATATTTT

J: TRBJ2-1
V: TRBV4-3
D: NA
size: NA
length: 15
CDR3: CASSPSAVSYNEQFF
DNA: TGCGCCAGCAGCCCCTCGGCGGTCTCCTACAATGAGCAGTTCTTC

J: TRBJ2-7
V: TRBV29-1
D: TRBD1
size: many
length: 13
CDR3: CSVTGQGAYEQYF
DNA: TGCAGCGTTACCGGACAGGGAGCCTACGAGCAGTACTTC

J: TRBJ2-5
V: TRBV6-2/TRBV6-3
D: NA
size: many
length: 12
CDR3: CASSSSFGTQYF
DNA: TGTGCCAGCAGTTCGTCTTTCGGGACCCAGTACTTC

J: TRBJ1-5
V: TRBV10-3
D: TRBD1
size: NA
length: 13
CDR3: CAIGQGENQPQHF
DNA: TGTGCCATCGGACAGGGGGAGAATCAGCCCCAGCATTTT

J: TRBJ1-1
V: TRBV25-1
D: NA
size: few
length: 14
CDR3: CASSDTGFYTEAFF
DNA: TGTGCCAGCAGTGACACAGGATTTTACACTGAAGCTTTCTTT

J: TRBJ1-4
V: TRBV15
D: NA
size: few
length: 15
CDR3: CATSRPDRANEKLFF
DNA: TGTGCCACCAGCAGACCGGACAGAGCTAATGAAAAACTGTTTTTT

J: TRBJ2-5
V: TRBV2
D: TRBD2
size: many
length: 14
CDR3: CASSSAGYQETQYF
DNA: TGTGCCAGCAGTTCAGCGGGGTACCAAGAGACCCAGTACTTC

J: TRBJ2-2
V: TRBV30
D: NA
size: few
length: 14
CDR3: CAWRPQASTGELFF
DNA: TGCGCCTGGAGACCCCAGGCTAGCACCGGGGAGCTGTTTTTT

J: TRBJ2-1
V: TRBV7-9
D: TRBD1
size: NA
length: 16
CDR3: CASSLATGTGNRYQFF
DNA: TGTGCCAGCAGCTTAGCTACAGGGACAGGAAACAGGTATCAGTTCTTC

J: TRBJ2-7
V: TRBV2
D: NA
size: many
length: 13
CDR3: CASSYQGSHEQYF
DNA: TGTGCCAGCAGCTACCAGGGGTCCCACGAGCAGTACTTC

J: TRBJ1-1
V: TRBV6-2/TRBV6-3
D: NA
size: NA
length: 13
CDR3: CASSYRTSTEAFF
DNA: TGTGCCAGCAGTTACCGGACTAGCACTGAAGCTTTCTTT

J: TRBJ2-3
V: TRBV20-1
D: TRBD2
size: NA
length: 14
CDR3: CSAETSGGSDTQYF
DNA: TGCAGTGCTGAGACTAGCGGGGGGTCTGATACGCAGTATTTT

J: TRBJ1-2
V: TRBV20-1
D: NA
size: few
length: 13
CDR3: CSAQEGQNYGYTF
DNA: TGCAGTGCCCAGGAAGGGCAGAACTATGGCTACACCTTC

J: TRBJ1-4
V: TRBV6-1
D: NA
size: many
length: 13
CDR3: CASGPRGREKLFF
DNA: TGTGCCAGCGGACCAAGGGGACGAGAAAAACTGTTTTTT

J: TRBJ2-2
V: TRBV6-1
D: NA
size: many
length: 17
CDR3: CASQGFGPPSNTGELFF
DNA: TGTGCCAGCCAAGGTTTTGGGCCTCCTTCCAACACCGGGGAGCTGTTTTTT

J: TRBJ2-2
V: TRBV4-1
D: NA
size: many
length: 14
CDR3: CASSQGPNRRELFF
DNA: TGCGCCAGCAGCCAAGGACCGAATAGGCGGGAGCTGTTTTTT

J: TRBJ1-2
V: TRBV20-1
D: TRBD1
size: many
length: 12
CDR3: CSPYGTGFGYTF
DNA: TGCAGCCCTTATGGGACAGGGTTTGGCTACACCTTC

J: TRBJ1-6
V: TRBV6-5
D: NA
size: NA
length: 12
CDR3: CASSYSISPLHF
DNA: TGTGCCAGCAGCTACAGCATTTCACCCCTCCACTTT

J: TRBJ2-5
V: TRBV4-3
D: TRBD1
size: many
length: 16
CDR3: CASSQGPGQGAGTQYF
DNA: TGCGCCAGCAGCCAAGGTCCGGGACAGGGGGCTGGGACCCAGTACTTC

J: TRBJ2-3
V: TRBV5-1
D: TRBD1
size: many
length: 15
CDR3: CASSLEGQGSDTQYF
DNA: TGTGCCAGCAGCTTAGAAGGACAGGGGTCGGATACGCAGTATTTT

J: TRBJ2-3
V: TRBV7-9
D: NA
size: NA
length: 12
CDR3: CASSLSEGTQYF
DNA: TGTGCCAGCAGCTTATCAGAAGGCACGCAGTATTTT

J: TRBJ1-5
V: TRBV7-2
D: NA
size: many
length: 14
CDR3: CASSLSGTNQPQHF
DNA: TGTGCCAGCAGCTTAAGCGGCACCAATCAGCCCCAGCATTTT

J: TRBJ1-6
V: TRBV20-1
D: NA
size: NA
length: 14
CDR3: CSARVGQFNSPLHF
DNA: TGCAGTGCTAGAGTGGGGCAGTTTAATTCACCCCTCCACTTT

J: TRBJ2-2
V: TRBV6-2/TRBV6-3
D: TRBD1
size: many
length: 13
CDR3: CASRTRDRGELFF
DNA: TGTGCCAGCAGGACTCGGGACAGAGGGGAGCTGTTTTTT

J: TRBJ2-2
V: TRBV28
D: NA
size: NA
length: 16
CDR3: CASSSSGTPNTGELFF
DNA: TGTGCCAGCAGTAGTTCCGGGACGCCGAACACCGGGGAGCTGTTTTTT

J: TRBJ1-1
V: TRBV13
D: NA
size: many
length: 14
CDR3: CASSYGQPYTEAFF
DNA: TGTGCCAGCAGCTACGGACAGCCTTACACTGAAGCTTTCTTT

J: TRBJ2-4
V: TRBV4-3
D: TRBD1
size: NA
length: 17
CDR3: CASSQEWGQGTKNIQYF
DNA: TGCGCCAGCAGCCAAGAGTGGGGACAGGGGACCAAAAACATTCAGTACTTC

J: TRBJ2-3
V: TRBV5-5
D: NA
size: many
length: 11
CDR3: CASSLGATQYF
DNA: TGTGCCAGCAGCTTAGGGGCTACGCAGTATTTT

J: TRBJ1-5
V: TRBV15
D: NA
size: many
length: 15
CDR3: CATSRDGGPGQPQHF
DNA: TGTGCCACCAGCAGAGATGGGGGGCCAGGCCAGCCCCAGCATTTT

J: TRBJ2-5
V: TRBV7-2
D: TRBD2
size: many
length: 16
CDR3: CASSSTSAWQKETQYF
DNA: TGTGCCAGCAGCTCCACTAGCGCCTGGCAAAAAGAGACCCAGTACTTC

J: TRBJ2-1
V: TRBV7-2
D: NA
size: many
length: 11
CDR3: CASRAMDEQFF
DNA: TGTGCCAGCCGGGCTATGGATGAGCAGTTCTTC

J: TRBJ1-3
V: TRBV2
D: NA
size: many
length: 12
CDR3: CASSDLGNTIYF
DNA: TGTGCCAGCAGTGACCTCGGAAACACCATATATTTT

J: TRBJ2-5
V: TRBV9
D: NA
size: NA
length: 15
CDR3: CASSVQDTGGETQYF
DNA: TGTGCCAGCAGCGTACAGGACACCGGGGGAGAGACCCAGTACTTC

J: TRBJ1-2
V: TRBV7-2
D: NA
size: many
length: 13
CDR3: CASSPGRLHGYTF
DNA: TGTGCCAGCAGCCCCGGCAGGCTCCATGGCTACACCTTC

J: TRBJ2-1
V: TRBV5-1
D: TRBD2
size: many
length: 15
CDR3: CASSLGLTSDNEQFF
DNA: TGCGCCAGCAGCCTGGGACTAACGTCCGACAATGAGCAGTTCTTC

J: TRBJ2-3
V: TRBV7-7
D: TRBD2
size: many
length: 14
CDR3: CASSSGGAPDTQYF
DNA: TGTGCCAGCAGCTCCGGGGGGGCCCCAGATACGCAGTATTTT

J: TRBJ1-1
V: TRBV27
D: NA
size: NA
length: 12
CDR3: CASSFHGTEAFF
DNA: TGTGCCAGCAGTTTCCACGGAACTGAAGCTTTCTTT

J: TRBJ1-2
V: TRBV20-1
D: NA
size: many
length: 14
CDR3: CSATNSELDYGYTF
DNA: TGCAGTGCTACCAACAGTGAGTTGGACTATGGCTACACCTTC

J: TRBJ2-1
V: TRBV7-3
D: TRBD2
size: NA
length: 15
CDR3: CASSRDIAGGNEQFF
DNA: TGTGCCAGCAGCCGCGATATAGCGGGGGGAAATGAGCAGTTCTTC

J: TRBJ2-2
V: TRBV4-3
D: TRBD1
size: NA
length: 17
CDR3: CASSQDTTGLTGGELFF
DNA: TGCGCCAGCAGCCAAGATACGACAGGGCTGACTGGCGGGGAGCTGTTTTTT

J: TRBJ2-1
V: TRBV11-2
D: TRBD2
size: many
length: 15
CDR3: CASSPPSGGVNEQFF
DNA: TGTGCCAGCAGCCCACCTAGCGGGGGGGTAAATGAGCAGTTCTTC

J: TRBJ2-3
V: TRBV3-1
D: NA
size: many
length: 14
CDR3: CASSQGRGTDTQYF
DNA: TGTGCCAGCAGCCAAGGCCGTGGCACAGATACGCAGTATTTT

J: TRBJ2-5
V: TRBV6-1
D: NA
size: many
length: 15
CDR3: CASSEWDTPAETQYF
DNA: TGTGCCAGCAGTGAGTGGGACACTCCGGCGGAGACCCAGTACTTC

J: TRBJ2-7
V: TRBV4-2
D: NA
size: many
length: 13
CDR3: CASSQDPPYEQYF
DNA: TGTGCCAGCAGCCAAGACCCCCCATACGAGCAGTACTTC

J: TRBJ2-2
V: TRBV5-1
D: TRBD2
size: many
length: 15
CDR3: CASSFESGSAGELFF
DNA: TGCGCCAGCAGCTTCGAAAGCGGGAGTGCCGGGGAGCTGTTTTTT

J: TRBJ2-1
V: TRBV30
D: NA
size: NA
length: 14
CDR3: CAWSRRATYNEQFF
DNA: TGTGCCTGGAGTAGGCGGGCCACCTACAATGAGCAGTTCTTC

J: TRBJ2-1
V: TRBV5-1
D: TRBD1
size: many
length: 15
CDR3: CASRSLTGGLDEQFF
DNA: TGCGCCAGCAGATCGCTGACAGGGGGCTTGGATGAGCAGTTCTTC